Listed below are T cell receptor beta chains from one sample, sequenced in a study of T-cell memory formation after mild COVID-19. TCRdb processed the 5' RACE reads anew with MiXCR; each CDR3 protein has one entry. The table shows 530,000 or so distinct CDR3 sequences, with around a sixth occurring only once. The sample comprised PBMCs or a T cell subset sorted from them (not recorded which). These receptor sequences come from an adult woman who had mild COVID-19 (a few samples of this study predate the infection). Cell type and time point are not known. Each CDR3 is given with its conserved first and last residue. A D gene is named only where the DNA matches it firmly. A clone size is listed for some rows: how often the clone was seen (once, few, many), or a class if it is expanded.

TRBD2	TRBV28	TRBJ2-5	many	CASSLMGAAGGPQETQYF	TGTGCCAGCAGTCTTATGGGGGCGGCGGGAGGGCCCCAAGAGACCCAGTACTTC
NA	TRBV30	TRBJ2-3	few	CAWSPPGQGTDTQYF	TGTGCCTGGAGTCCACCGGGGCAGGGCACAGATACGCAGTATTTT
TRBD2	TRBV12-3/TRBV12-4	TRBJ2-1	few	CASSLDLSGSSYNEQFF	TGTGCCAGCAGTTTAGACCTTAGCGGGAGTTCCTACAATGAGCAGTTCTTC
NA	TRBV12-3/TRBV12-4	TRBJ2-3	few	CASSLGTSDTQYF	TGTGCCAGCAGTTTAGGGACCTCTGATACGCAGTATTTT
NA	TRBV12-3/TRBV12-4	TRBJ1-1	NA	CASSLSWLGGQGLTEAFF	TGTGCCAGCAGTTTATCTTGGTTGGGTGGGCAGGGGTTAACTGAAGCTTTCTTT
TRBD1	TRBV20-1	TRBJ1-2	NA	CSALVWDRANYGYTF	TGCAGTGCCCTAGTGTGGGACAGAGCTAACTATGGCTACACCTTC
NA	TRBV18	TRBJ2-1	NA	CASSPPSGTLSYNEQFF	TGTGCCAGCTCACCACCCTCCGGGACTCTGAGCTACAATGAGCAGTTCTTC
NA	TRBV7-9	TRBJ2-3	NA	CASSLARSGLGADTQYF	TGTGCCAGCAGCTTAGCGCGTAGCGGCCTCGGGGCAGATACGCAGTATTTT
NA	TRBV5-6	TRBJ2-3	few	CASSFYGTSGDTQYF	TGTGCCAGCAGCTTTTACGGAACCAGCGGAGATACGCAGTATTTT
TRBD1	TRBV5-1	TRBJ2-7	few	CASSLTPGQLITYEQYF	TGCGCCAGCAGCTTGACCCCGGGACAGCTTATTACCTACGAGCAGTACTTC
NA	TRBV6-6	TRBJ2-7	few	CASSYSPQQNSYEQYF	TGTGCCAGCAGTTACTCTCCACAGCAGAACTCCTACGAGCAGTACTTC
NA	TRBV7-2	TRBJ1-6	NA	CASTIQGRNSPLHF	TGTGCCAGCACCATCCAGGGCCGCAATTCACCCCTCCACTTT
NA	TRBV4-2	TRBJ1-4	NA	CASSQDMREKLFF	TGTGCCAGCAGCCAAGATATGCGGGAAAAACTGTTTTTT
NA	TRBV6-5	TRBJ2-6	few	CASSYAPWRANVLTF	TGTGCCAGCAGTTATGCCCCGTGGCGGGCCAACGTCCTGACTTTC
NA	TRBV6-5	TRBJ2-1	NA	CASSYSRRILNSYNEQFF	TGTGCCAGCAGTTACTCTCGCAGGATCCTCAACTCCTACAATGAGCAGTTCTTC
TRBD1	TRBV29-1	TRBJ1-2	few	CSVPTGGNRGYGYTF	TGCAGCGTGCCGACAGGGGGCAATCGGGGCTATGGCTACACCTTC
TRBD1	TRBV18	TRBJ2-3	NA	CASSPRRDRAADTQYF	TGTGCCAGCTCACCACGGCGGGACAGGGCTGCAGATACGCAGTATTTT
TRBD1	TRBV27	TRBJ1-1	few	CASSPDRASPNTEAFF	TGTGCCAGCAGTCCGGACAGGGCCTCCCCGAACACTGAAGCTTTCTTT
NA	TRBV20-1	TRBJ2-7	few	CSAKPGAGLRRYEQYF	TGCAGTGCAAAACCCGGTGCGGGGCTCAGGCGCTACGAGCAGTACTTC
TRBD2	TRBV5-4	TRBJ2-1	many	CASSLEGTSGNEQFF	TGTGCCAGCAGCTTGGAAGGGACTAGCGGTAATGAGCAGTTCTTC
TRBD1	TRBV7-2	TRBJ1-1	NA	CASSLAGTGGLNTEAFF	TGTGCCAGCAGCTTAGCCGGGACAGGGGGCCTGAACACTGAAGCTTTCTTT
TRBD1	TRBV6-6	TRBJ1-2	NA	CASSYGGTEVCYTF	TGTGCCAGCAGTTACGGCGGGACAGAGGTCTGCTACACCTTC
NA	TRBV29-1	TRBJ2-5	NA	CSDPEEGYQETQYF	TGCAGCGACCCCGAGGAGGGTTACCAAGAGACCCAGTACTTC
TRBD2	TRBV12-3/TRBV12-4	TRBJ2-3	many	CASSGLAGSTDTQYF	TGTGCCAGCAGCGGACTAGCGGGGAGCACAGATACGCAGTATTTT
NA	TRBV20-1	TRBJ1-2	few	CSATKYTGYGYTF	TGCAGTGCCACAAAATATACAGGATATGGCTACACCTTC
NA	TRBV29-1	TRBJ1-1	few	CSAGGDRLNTEAFF	TGCAGCGCCGGAGGGGACCGATTGAACACTGAAGCTTTCTTT
TRBD1	TRBV5-6	TRBJ2-7	NA	CASSDRDDEQYF	TGTGCCAGCAGCGACAGGGACGACGAGCAGTACTTC
TRBD2	TRBV4-1	TRBJ2-3	NA	CASSQVSGGLAGMNTQYF	TGCGCCAGCAGCCAAGTCTCAGGTGGACTAGCGGGGATGAATACGCAGTATTTT
NA	TRBV11-3	TRBJ1-5	NA	CASSLDSRPDQPQHF	TGTGCCAGCAGCTTAGATTCCAGGCCTGATCAGCCCCAGCATTTT
NA	TRBV7-3	TRBJ2-3	few	CASSPGGGHSTDTQYF	TGTGCCAGCAGCCCCGGAGGGGGGCATTCGACAGATACGCAGTATTTT
TRBD1	TRBV2	TRBJ1-2	NA	CASNAPGQGAYGYTF	TGTGCCAGCAATGCTCCGGGACAGGGGGCCTATGGCTACACCTTC
NA	TRBV5-4	TRBJ2-7	few	CASSQRHRHPYEQYF	TGTGCCAGCAGCCAAAGACACCGTCACCCCTACGAGCAGTACTTC
NA	TRBV7-9	TRBJ1-1	NA	CASSPAFRGLSLAAEAFF	TGTGCCAGCAGCCCCGCCTTCAGGGGTCTCAGTCTGGCGGCTGAAGCTTTCTTT
TRBD2	TRBV9	TRBJ2-3	NA	CASSATAGGITDTQYF	TGTGCCAGCAGCGCCACAGCGGGAGGGATAACAGATACGCAGTATTTT
NA	TRBV5-5	TRBJ2-2	once	CASSLVTGNTGELFF	TGTGCCAGCAGCTTGGTGACAGGGAACACCGGGGAGCTGTTTTTT
NA	TRBV4-2	TRBJ2-7	NA	CASSQMGYRACEQYF	TGTGCCAGCAGCCAAATGGGGTACCGCGCCTGCGAGCAGTACTTC
TRBD2	TRBV25-1	TRBJ2-7	NA	CASGGGSEGVEQYF	TGTGCCAGCGGGGGGGGGTCGGAGGGAGTAGAGCAGTACTTC
TRBD1	TRBV3-1	TRBJ1-1	NA	CASSPHPRGLNTEAFF	TGTGCCAGCAGCCCACACCCCAGGGGGCTGAACACTGAAGCTTTCTTT
TRBD2	TRBV7-3	TRBJ2-1	NA	CASSLYGTSGRSSYNEQFF	TGTGCCAGCAGCTTATACGGGACTAGCGGGAGGAGCTCCTACAATGAGCAGTTCTTC
NA	TRBV4-1	TRBJ1-1	few	CASSQGTGRATEAFF	TGCGCCAGCAGCCAAGGGACGGGTCGGGCCACTGAAGCTTTCTTT
TRBD1	TRBV7-9	TRBJ2-7	NA	CASSLAGTGYNLDEQYF	TGTGCCAGCAGCTTAGCCGGGACAGGGTACAACTTGGACGAGCAGTACTTC
TRBD2	TRBV6-5	TRBJ2-1	NA	CASSRSGSRNEQFF	TGTGCCAGCAGCCGTAGCGGGAGTAGGAATGAGCAGTTCTTC
TRBD2	TRBV30	TRBJ2-1	few	CAWSLELAGGREQFF	TGTGCCTGGTCCCTCGAACTAGCGGGAGGGCGGGAGCAGTTCTTC
TRBD1	TRBV4-1	TRBJ2-1	NA	CASSHERGRSEQFF	TGCGCCAGCAGCCACGAGAGGGGGCGCAGTGAGCAGTTCTTC
TRBD2	TRBV12-3/TRBV12-4	TRBJ2-1	NA	CASSLLSGRAHEQFF	TGTGCCAGCAGTTTACTGAGCGGGAGGGCCCATGAGCAGTTCTTC